A single sample gave rise to the 29 T cell receptor beta chains below, sequenced in a study of T cells expressing NK-cell markers. For each CDR3 protein, TCRdb gives one entry from its re-call of the 5' RACE reads, without DNA. This sample's table has about 370,000 distinct CDR3 sequences. Sequenced material: blood T cells: a sorted CD56 or NKG2C T cell subset, CD4+ or CD8+ T cells, or bulk PBMC T cells (not recorded which). Every receptor here comes from a woman aged 45-60 years in good health.

This rearrangement joins TRBV5-1 to TRBJ2-1; TCRdb returns TRBD2, unconfirmable since there is no DNA. The CDR3 has 17 amino acids. Germline loops: CDR1 SGHRS, CDR2 YFSETQ. The CDR3 sequence is CASSSILTSGRYTEQFF.

The chain combines TRBV5-5 with TRBJ2-1; TCRdb gives TRBD2 as the D gene, but with no DNA this cannot be confirmed. The germline V gene has CDR1 SGHKS and CDR2 YYEKEE (reference sequence). This CDR3 has 13 amino acids. The CDR3 region is CASSLTSGTEQFF.

This sequence joins TRBV4-1 and TRBJ2-7; with no DNA, the TCRdb D assignment of TRBD2 cannot be verified. Germline CDR1 reads MGHRA; CDR2 reads YSYEKL. The CDR3 spans 15 residues. The CDR3 here is CASSPGTSGRSGQYF.

The chain employs TRBV6-2 or TRBV6-3 and TRBJ2-3; the D call of TRBD2 rests on TCRdb alone, since no DNA is present to check it. The CDR3 runs to 13 residues. Germline CDR1 reads MNHEY; CDR2 reads SVGEGT. CDR3 sequence: CASSPMRDYSQYF.

The V call is TRBV27, the J call TRBJ2-7; TCRdb lists TRBD1, though no DNA is available to test this call. CDR3 length: 15 amino acids. Germline CDR1 is MNHEY and CDR2 is SMNVEV (reference sequence). CDR3 sequence reads: CASRLGQGAAYEQYF.

The chain links TRBV5-1 to TRBJ2-2. Germline V gene sequence: CDR1 SGHRS, CDR2 YFSETQ. CDR3 length: 14 residues. CDR3 region: CASRLLENTGELFF.

The genes are TRBV6-6 and TRBJ1-5. CDR3 length: 15 residues. Looked up from germline, CDR1 is MNHNY and CDR2 is SVGAGI (reference sequence). The CDR3 spells CASSLGMSGNQPQHF.

V is TRBV20-1 and J is TRBJ2-1; the D gene TCRdb calls, TRBD2, cannot be checked with no DNA. The germline gives CDR1 DFQATT, CDR2 SNEGSKA (reference sequence). The CDR3 loop spans 17 amino acids. The CDR3 loop is CSARFPPSGRKNNEQFF.

CDR3 in amino acids: CASVPFQAKNIQYF. V gene TRBV10-2 combines with J gene TRBJ2-4. This CDR3 has 14 residues. Germline V gene lookup returns CDR1 WSHSY and CDR2 SAAADI.

The CDR3 loop is CASSYNSGREQETQYF. The V call is TRBV6-5, the J call TRBJ2-5; the TCRdb call, TRBD2, lacks DNA for checking. CDR1 and CDR2 (germline): MNHEY, SVGAGI. CDR3 size: 16 residues.

J is TRBJ2-5 and V is TRBV5-6; the TCRdb D gene call, TRBD1, has no DNA to confirm it. In germline, CDR1 is SGHDT, CDR2 YYEEEE. This CDR3 spans 16 amino acids. CDR3 protein: CASSPIGLGAAETQYF.

CDR3 sequence: CASSGGTGPSDTQYF. The chain combines TRBV10-3 with TRBJ2-3; TCRdb calls TRBD1, which cannot be checked without DNA. The CDR3 length is 15 residues. Germline loops: CDR1 ENHRY, CDR2 SYGVKD.

The gene calls are TRBV7-2 and TRBJ1-4; checking the TCRdb D call of TRBD1 is not possible without DNA. CDR1 SGHTA and CDR2 FQGNSA come from the germline V gene. This CDR3 region has 21 residues. CDR3: CASSGARAGQGMFRTNEKLFF.

The rearrangement links TRBV6-6 to TRBJ2-2; TCRdb's D gene call, TRBD2, goes unchecked for lack of DNA. Germline V lookup: CDR1 MNHNY, CDR2 SVGAGI (reference sequence). The CDR3 loop spans 14 amino acids. The CDR3 sequence: CASTEAKNTGELFF.

The V gene is TRBV5-1, the J gene TRBJ2-7; TCRdb indicates TRBD2, and absent DNA this call remains unverified. This CDR3 is built from 18 residues. The germline gives CDR1 SGHRS, CDR2 YFSETQ. The CDR3: CASSLESSGSATSYEQYF.

This chain uses TRBV5-1 with TRBJ1-1; the TRBD1 assignment by TCRdb is unverifiable without DNA. Germline CDR1 reads SGHRS; CDR2 reads YFSETQ. The CDR3 covers 18 residues. The CDR3 reads CASSQGTGAVFMNTEAFF.

The J gene is TRBJ2-1, the V gene TRBV20-1. Germline CDR1 is DFQATT and CDR2 is SNEGSKA (reference sequence). The length of the CDR3 is 15 residues. The CDR3 sequence: CSAPKLAAIPNEQFF.

This chain uses TRBV5-6 with TRBJ1-1. The CDR3 consists of 12 residues. Germline CDR1 SGHDT, CDR2 YYEEEE. The CDR3 is CASSLLRSEAFF.

The chain employs TRBV19 and TRBJ2-1; TCRdb proposes TRBD2, but this gene call is untestable without DNA. This CDR3 contains 15 residues. Germline values: CDR1 LNHDA, CDR2 SQIVND (reference sequence). Here the CDR3 reads CASSNLAGGRNEQFF.

The chain is built from TRBV11-3 and TRBJ1-2. Germline values: CDR1 SGHNT, CDR2 YENEEA. This CDR3 is built from 13 residues. The CDR3 sequence is CASSMPRSYGYTF.

This chain uses TRBV5-1 with TRBJ2-6; as DNA is missing, the TRBD1 call by TCRdb cannot be tested. Germline loops: CDR1 SGHRS, CDR2 YFSETQ. This CDR3 has 16 residues. CDR3 protein: CASNPARGTGANVLTF.

The chain is built from TRBV3-1 and TRBJ2-7; the TRBD1 assignment by TCRdb is unverifiable without DNA. The CDR3 length is 15 residues. Germline V gene sequence: CDR1 LGHDT, CDR2 YNNKEL (reference sequence). CDR3 sequence: CASSHNRGSSYEQYF.

The chain has TRBV20-1 and TRBJ2-5; TCRdb designates TRBD2, a call that cannot be tested without DNA. Germline CDR1 reads DFQATT; CDR2 reads SNEGSKA (reference sequence). The CDR3 covers 13 residues. CDR3 loop: CSAIGGVAGSEYF.

The V gene is TRBV4-1, the J gene TRBJ2-1; the TCRdb call, TRBD2, lacks DNA for checking. Looked up from germline, CDR1 is MGHRA and CDR2 is YSYEKL. This CDR3 is built from 14 residues. The CDR3: CASSLFTSGDEQFF.

The genes are TRBV19 and TRBJ2-1. The CDR3 sequence is 14 residues long. Germline V CDR1 and CDR2: LNHDA, SQIVND (reference sequence). Here the CDR3 reads CASSISRSGIEQFF.

V gene TRBV25-1 combines with J gene TRBJ2-5; TCRdb selects TRBD1, and the lack of DNA leaves this call unchecked. There are 14 residues in the CDR3. CDR1 is MGHDK and CDR2 is SYGVNS in the germline V gene. The CDR3 reads CASSEYGGRETQYF.

The genes are TRBV29-1 and TRBJ2-1; TCRdb's D call, TRBD1, is unchecked because there is no DNA. Per germline, CDR1 SQVTM and CDR2 ANQGSEA. The CDR3 runs to 13 residues. CDR3 protein: CSVESGRELQQFF.

This chain uses TRBV29-1 with TRBJ2-1; the TRBD2 assignment by TCRdb is unverifiable without DNA. Germline CDR1 SQVTM, CDR2 ANQGSEA. This CDR3 has 13 residues. The CDR3 loop reads CSVAGSGHNEQFF.

The V gene is TRBV4-2, the J gene TRBJ2-3. Germline CDR1 and CDR2: LGHNA and YNFKEQ. The CDR3 extends over 16 amino acids. CDR3 sequence: CASSQDWASGSDTQYF.